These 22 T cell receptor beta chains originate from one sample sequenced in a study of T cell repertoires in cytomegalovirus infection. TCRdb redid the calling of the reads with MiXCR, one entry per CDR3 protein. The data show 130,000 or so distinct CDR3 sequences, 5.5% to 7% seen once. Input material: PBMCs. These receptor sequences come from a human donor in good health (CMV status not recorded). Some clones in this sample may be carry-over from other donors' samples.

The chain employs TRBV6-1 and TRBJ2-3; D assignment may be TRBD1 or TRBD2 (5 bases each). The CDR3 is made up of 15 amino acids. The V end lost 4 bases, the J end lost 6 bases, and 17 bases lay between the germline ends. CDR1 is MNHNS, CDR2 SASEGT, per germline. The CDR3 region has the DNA TGTGCCAGCAGTGTGTCCGGGGCCTCGGGCGATACGCAGTATTTT. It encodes CASSVSGASGDTQYF.

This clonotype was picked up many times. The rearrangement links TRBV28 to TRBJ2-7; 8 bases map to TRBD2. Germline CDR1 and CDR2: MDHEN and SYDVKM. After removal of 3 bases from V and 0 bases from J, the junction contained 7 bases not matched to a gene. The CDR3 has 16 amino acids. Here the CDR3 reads CASSFVAGGHSYEQYF. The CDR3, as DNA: TGTGCCAGCAGTTTTGTGGCGGGGGGCCACTCCTACGAGCAGTACTTC.

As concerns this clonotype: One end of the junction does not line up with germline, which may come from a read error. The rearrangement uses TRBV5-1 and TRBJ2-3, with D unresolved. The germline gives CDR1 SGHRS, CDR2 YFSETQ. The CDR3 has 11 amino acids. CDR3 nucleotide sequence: TGCGCCAGCAGCTTGGAGGATACGCAGTGTTTT. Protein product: CASSLEDTQCF.

CDR3 bases: TGCAGCGTTGAAACGACAGGGGGCGGTGAAAAACTGTTTTTT. Translating it yields CSVETTGGGEKLFF. This chain links TRBV29-1 with TRBJ1-4; the match to TRBD1 covers 10 bases. Germline V gives CDR1 SQVTM, CDR2 ANQGSEA. Trimming at V came to 2 bases and at J to 7 bases, leaving 4 bases not matched to a gene. The CDR3 is 14 amino acids.

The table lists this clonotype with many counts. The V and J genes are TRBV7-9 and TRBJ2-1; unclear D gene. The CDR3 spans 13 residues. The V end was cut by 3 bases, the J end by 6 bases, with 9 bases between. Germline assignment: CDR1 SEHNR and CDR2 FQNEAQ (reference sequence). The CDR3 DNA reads TGTGCCAGCAGCTTGGGCGGCTTCAATGAGCAGTTCTTC. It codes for CASSLGGFNEQFF.

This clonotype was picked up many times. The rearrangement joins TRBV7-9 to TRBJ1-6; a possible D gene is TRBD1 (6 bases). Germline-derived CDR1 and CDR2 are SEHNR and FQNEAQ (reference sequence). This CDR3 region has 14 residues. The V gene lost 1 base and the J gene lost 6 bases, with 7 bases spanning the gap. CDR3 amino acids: CASSLGGLNSPLHF. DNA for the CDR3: TGTGCCAGCAGCTTAGGGGGGCTTAATTCACCCCTCCACTTT.

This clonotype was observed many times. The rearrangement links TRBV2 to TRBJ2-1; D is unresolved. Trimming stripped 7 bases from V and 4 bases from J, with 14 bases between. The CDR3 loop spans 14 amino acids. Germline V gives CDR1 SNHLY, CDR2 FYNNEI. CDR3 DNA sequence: TGTGCCAGCAAGCCGGGTTCAGCTTACAATGAGCAGTTCTTC. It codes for CASKPGSAYNEQFF. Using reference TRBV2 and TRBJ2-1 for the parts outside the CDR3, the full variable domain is EPEVTQTPSHQVTQMGQEVILRCVPISNHLYFYWYRQILGQKVEFLVSFYNNEISEKSEIFDDQFSVERPDGSNFTLKIRSTKLEDSAMYFCASKPGSAYNEQFFGPGTRLTVL.

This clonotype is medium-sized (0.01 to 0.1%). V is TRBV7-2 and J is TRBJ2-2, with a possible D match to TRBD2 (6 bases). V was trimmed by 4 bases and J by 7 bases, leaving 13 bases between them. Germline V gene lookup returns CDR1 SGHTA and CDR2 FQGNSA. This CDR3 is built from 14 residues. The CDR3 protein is CASSWTTTGGELFF. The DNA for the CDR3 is TGTGCCAGCAGCTGGACTACCACGGGCGGGGAGCTGTTTTTT. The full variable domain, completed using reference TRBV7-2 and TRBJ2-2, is GAGVSQSPSNKVTEKGKDVELRCDPISGHTALYWYRQSLGQGLEFLIYFQGNSAPDKSGLPSDRFSAERTGGSVSTLTIQRTQQEDSAVYLCASSWTTTGGELFFGEGSRLTVL.

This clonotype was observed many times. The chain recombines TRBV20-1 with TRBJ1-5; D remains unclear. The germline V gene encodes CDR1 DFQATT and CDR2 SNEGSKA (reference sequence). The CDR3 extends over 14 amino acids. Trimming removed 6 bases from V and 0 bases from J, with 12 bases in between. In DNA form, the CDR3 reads TGCAGTGCCAGAACAAGTTATAGCAATCAGCCCCAGCATTTT. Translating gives CSARTSYSNQPQHF.

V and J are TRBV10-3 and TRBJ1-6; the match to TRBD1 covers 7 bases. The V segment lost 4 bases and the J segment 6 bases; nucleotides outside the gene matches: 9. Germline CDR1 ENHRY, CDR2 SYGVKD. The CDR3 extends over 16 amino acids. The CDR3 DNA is TGTGCCATCAGTGCGATCGTCACAGGGGTTAATTCACCCCTCCACTTT. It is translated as CAISAIVTGVNSPLHF.

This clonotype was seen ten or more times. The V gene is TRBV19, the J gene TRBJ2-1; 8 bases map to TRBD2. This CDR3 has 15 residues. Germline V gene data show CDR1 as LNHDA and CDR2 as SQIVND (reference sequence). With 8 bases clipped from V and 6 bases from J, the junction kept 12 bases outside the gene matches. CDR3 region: CASDPSGLSLNEQFF. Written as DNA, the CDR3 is TGTGCCAGTGACCCTAGCGGGCTCAGCCTCAATGAGCAGTTCTTC.

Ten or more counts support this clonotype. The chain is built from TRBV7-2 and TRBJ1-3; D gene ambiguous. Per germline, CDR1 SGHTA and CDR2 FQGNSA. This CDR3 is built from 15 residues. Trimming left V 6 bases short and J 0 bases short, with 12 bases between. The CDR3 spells CASRTAMSSGNTIYF. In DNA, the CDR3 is TGTGCCAGCAGAACAGCTATGAGCTCTGGAAACACCATATATTTT.

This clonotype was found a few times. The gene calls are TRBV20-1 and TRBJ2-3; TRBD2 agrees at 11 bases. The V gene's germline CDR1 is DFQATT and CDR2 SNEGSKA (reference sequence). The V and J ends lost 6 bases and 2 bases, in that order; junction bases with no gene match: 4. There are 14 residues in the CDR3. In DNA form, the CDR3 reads TGCAGTGCCCCGGGACTAGCGGCCACAGATACGCAGTATTTT. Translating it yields CSAPGLAATDTQYF.

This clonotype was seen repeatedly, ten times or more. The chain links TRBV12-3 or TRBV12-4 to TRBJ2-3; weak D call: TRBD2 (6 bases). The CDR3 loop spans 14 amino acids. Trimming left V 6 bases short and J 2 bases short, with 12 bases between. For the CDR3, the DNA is TGTGCCAGCAGCTGGGACTTCCCCACAGATACGCAGTATTTT. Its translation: CASSWDFPTDTQYF.

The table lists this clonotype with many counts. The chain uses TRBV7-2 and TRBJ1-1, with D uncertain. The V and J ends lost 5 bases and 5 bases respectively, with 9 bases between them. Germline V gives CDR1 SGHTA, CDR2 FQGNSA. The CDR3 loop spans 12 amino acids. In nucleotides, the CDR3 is TGTGCCAGCAGCACGATGCGGACTGAAGCTTTCTTT. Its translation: CASSTMRTEAFF.

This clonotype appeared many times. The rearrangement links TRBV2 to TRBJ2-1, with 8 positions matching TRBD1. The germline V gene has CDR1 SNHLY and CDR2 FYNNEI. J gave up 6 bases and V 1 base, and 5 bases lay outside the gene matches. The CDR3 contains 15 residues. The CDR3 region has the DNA TGTGCCAGCAGTGAAGGCCAGGGGGCGGTCAATGAGCAGTTCTTC. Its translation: CASSEGQGAVNEQFF.

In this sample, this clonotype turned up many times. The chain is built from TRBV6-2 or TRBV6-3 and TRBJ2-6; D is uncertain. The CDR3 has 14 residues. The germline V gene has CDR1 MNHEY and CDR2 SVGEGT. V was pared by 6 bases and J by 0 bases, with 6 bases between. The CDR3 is CASRDFSGANVLTF. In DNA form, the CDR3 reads TGTGCCAGCAGGGATTTCTCTGGGGCCAACGTCCTGACTTTC.

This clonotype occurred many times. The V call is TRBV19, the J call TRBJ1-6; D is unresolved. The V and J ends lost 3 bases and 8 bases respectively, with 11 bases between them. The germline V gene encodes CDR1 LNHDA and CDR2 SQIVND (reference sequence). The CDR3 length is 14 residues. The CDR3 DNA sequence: TGTGCCAGTAGTATGGGCGGGGAGGATTCACCCCTCCACTTT. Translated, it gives CASSMGGEDSPLHF. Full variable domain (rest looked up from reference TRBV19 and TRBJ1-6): DGGITQSPKYLFRKEGQNVTLSCEQNLNHDAMYWYRQDPGQGLRLIYYSQIVNDFQKGDIAEGYSVSREKKESFPLTVTSAQKNPTAFYLCASSMGGEDSPLHFGNGTRLTVT.

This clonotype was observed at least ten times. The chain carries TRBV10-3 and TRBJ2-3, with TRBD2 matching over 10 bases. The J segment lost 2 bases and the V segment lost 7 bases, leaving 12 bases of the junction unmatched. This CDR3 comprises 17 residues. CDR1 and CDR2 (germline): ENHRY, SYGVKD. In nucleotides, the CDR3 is TGTGCCATCAAAGGGAACGCAGCGGGGGGGTACACAGATACGCAGTATTTT. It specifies CAIKGNAAGGYTDTQYF.

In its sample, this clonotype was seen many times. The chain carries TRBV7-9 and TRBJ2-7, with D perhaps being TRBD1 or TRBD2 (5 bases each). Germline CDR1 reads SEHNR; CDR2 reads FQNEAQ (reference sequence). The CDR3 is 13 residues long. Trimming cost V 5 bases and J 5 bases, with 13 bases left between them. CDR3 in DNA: TGTGCCAGCAGCCCCAGAGGGGAGCACGAGCAGTACTTC. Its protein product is CASSPRGEHEQYF.

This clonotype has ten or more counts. In DNA form, the CDR3 reads TGTGCCAGCAGTTCCGGGACCGCCACGAACTATGGCTACACCTTC. Residues: CASSSGTATNYGYTF. V and J are TRBV6-2 or TRBV6-3 and TRBJ1-2; maybe TRBD1 (5 bases). The CDR3 spans 15 residues. V was trimmed by 4 bases and J by 2 bases, leaving 14 bases between them. Germline CDR1 reads MNHEY; CDR2 reads SVGEGT.

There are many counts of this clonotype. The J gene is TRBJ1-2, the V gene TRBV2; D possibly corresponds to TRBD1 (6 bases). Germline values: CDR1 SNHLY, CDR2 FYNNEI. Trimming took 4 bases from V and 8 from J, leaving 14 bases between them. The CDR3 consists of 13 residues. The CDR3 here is CASSVGYREGYTF. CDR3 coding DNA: TGTGCCAGCAGTGTGGGGTACAGGGAGGGCTACACCTTC.